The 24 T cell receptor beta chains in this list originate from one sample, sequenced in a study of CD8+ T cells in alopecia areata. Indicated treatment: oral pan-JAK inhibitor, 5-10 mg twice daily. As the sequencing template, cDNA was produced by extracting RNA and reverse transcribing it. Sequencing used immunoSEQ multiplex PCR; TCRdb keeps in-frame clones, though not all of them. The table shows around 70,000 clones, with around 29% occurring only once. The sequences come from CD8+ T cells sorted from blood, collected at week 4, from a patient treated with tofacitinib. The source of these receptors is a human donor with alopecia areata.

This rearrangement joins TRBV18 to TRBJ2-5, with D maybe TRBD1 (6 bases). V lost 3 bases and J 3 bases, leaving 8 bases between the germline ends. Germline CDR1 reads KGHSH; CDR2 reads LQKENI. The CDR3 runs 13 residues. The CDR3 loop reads CASSPWTEETQYF. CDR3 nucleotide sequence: TGTGCCAGCTCACCTTGGACAGAAGAGACCCAGTACTTC.

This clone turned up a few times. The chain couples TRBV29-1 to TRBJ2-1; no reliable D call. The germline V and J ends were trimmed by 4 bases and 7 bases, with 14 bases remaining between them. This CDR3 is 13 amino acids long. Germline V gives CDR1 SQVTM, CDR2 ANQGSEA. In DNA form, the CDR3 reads TGCAGCGTTGCAGACTCGGGCCCGAATGAGCAGTTCTTC. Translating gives CSVADSGPNEQFF.

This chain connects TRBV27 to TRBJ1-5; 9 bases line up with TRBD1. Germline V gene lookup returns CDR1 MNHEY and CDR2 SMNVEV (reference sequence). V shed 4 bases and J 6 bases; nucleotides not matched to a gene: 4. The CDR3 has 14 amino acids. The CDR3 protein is CASSWTGATQPQHF. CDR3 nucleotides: TGTGCCAGCAGTTGGACAGGGGCGACTCAGCCCCAGCATTTT.

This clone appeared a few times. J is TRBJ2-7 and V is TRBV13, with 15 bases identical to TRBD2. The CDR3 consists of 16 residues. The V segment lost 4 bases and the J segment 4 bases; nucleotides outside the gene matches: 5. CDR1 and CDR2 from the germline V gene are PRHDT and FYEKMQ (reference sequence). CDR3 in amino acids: CASSSTGTSGRYEQYF. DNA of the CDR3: TGTGCCAGCAGCTCTACCGGGACTAGCGGGAGGTACGAGCAGTACTTC.

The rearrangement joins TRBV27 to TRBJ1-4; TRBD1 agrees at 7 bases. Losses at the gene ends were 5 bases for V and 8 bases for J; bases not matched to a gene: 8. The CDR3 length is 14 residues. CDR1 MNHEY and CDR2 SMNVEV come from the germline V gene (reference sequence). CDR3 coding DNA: TGTGCCAGCAGTCTCGGGACAGCGGGGGAAAAACTGTTTTTT. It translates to CASSLGTAGEKLFF.

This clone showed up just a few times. The CDR3 bases are TGCAGCGCCCAGGGTGCCCCTAGCACAGATACGCAGTATTTT. Its translation: CSAQGAPSTDTQYF. This chain uses TRBV29-1 with TRBJ2-3, with a tentative D call TRBD1 (5 bases). Looked up from germline, CDR1 is SQVTM and CDR2 is ANQGSEA. V lost 7 bases and J 0 bases, leaving 14 bases between the germline ends. The CDR3 spans 14 residues.

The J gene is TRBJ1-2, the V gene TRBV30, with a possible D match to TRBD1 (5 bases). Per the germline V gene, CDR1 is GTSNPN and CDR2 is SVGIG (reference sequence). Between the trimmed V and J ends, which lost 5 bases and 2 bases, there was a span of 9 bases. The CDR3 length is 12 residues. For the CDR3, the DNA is TGTGCCTGGGACAGAAGAAACTATGGCTACACCTTC. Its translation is CAWDRRNYGYTF.

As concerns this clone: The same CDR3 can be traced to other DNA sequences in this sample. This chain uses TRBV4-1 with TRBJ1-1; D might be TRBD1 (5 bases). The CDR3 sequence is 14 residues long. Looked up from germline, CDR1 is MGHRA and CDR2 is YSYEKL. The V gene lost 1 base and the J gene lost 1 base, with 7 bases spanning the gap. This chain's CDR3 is CASSQGQGNTEAFF. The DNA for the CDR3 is TGCGCCAGCAGCCAAGGGCAGGGGAACACTGAAGCTTTCTTT.

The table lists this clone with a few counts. The CDR3, as DNA: TGTGCCTCCCGAGCCCCAGGGGGGCCCCAGCATTTT. Its protein product is CASRAPGGPQHF. The genes are TRBV5-4 and TRBJ1-5; 7 nucleotides line up with TRBD1. Germline V gives CDR1 SGHNT, CDR2 YYREEE (reference sequence). V shed 10 bases, J shed 9 bases, and the junction held 10 bases outside the gene matches. The CDR3 has 12 residues. The full variable domain, in which reference TRBV5-4 and TRBJ1-5 provide the parts outside the CDR3, is ETGVTQSPTHLIKTRGQQVTLRCSSQSGHNTVSWYQQALGQGPQFIFQYYREEENGRGNFPPRFSGLQFPNYSSELNVNALELDDSALYLCASRAPGGPQHFGDGTRLSIL.

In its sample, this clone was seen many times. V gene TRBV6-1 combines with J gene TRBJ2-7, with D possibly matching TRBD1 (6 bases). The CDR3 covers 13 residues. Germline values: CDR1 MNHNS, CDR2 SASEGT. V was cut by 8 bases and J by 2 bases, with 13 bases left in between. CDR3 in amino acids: CASRRDNTYEQYF. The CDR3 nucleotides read TGTGCCAGCCGACGGGACAACACCTACGAGCAGTACTTC.

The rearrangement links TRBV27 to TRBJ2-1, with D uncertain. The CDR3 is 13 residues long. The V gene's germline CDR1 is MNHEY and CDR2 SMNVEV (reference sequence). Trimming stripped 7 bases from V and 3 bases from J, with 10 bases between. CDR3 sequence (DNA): TGTGCCAGCACTTCCCGGATCTACAATGAGCAGTTCTTC. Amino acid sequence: CASTSRIYNEQFF.

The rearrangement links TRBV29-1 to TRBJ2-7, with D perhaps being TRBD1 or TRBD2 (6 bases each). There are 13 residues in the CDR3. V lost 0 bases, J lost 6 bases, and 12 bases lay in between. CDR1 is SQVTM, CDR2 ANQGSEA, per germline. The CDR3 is CSVEETRGGEQYF. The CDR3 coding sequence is TGCAGCGTTGAAGAAACCAGGGGAGGCGAGCAGTACTTC.

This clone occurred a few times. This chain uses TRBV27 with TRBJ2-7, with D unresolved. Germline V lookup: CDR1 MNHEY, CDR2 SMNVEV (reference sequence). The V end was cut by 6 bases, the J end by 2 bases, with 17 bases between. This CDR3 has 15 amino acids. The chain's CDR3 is CASRSIGGGAYEQYF. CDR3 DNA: TGTGCCAGCAGGAGTATCGGCGGCGGAGCCTACGAGCAGTACTTC.

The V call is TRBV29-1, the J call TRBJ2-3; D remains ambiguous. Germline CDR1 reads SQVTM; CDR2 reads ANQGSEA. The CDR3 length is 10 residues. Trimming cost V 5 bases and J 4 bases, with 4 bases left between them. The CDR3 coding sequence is TGCAGCGTTCCAGCAGATACGCAGTATTTT. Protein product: CSVPADTQYF.

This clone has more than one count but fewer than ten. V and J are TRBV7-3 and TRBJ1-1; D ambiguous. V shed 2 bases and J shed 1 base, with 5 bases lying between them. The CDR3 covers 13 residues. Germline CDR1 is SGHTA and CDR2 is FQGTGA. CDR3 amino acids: CASSLGSNTEAFF. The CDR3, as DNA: TGTGCCAGCAGCTTAGGGTCGAACACTGAAGCTTTCTTT.

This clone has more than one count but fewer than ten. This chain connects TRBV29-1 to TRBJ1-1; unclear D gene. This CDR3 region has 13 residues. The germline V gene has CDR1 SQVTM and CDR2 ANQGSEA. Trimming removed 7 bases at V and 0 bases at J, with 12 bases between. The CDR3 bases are TGCAGCGGATTCGACGGCCTGAACACTGAAGCTTTCTTT. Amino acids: CSGFDGLNTEAFF.

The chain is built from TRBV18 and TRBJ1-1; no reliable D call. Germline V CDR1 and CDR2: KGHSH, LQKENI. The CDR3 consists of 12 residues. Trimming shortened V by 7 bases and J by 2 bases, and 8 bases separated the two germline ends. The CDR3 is CASLDANTEAFF. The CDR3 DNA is TGTGCCAGCTTGGACGCTAACACTGAAGCTTTCTTT. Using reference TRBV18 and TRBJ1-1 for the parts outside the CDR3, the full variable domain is NAGVMQNPRHLVRRRGQEARLRCSPMKGHSHVYWYRQLPEEGLKFMVYLQKENIIDESGMPKERFSAEFPKEGPSILRIQQVVRGDSAAYFCASLDANTEAFFGQGTRLTVV.

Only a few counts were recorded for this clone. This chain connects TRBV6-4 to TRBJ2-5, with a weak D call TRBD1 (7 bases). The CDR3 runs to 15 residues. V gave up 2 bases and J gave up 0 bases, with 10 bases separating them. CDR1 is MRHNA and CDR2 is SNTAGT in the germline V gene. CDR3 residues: CASSDGGGDQETQYF. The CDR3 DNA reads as TGTGCCAGCAGTGACGGAGGGGGCGACCAAGAGACCCAGTACTTC.

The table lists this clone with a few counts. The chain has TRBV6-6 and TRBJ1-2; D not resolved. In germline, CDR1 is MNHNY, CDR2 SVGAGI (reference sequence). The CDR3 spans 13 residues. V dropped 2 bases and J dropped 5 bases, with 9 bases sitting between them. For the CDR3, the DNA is TGTGCCAGCAGTTACACCGAGACGTATGGCTACACCTTC. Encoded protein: CASSYTETYGYTF.

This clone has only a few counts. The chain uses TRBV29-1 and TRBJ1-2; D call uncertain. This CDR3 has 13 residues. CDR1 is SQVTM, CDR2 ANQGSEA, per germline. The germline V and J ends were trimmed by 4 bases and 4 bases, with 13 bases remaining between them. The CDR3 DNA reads TGCAGCGTTGCGGCTAACAGCATCTATGGCTACACCTTC. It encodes CSVAANSIYGYTF.

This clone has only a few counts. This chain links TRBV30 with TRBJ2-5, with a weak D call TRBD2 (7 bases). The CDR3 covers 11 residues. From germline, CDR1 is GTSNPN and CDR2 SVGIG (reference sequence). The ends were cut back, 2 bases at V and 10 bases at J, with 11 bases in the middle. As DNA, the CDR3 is TGTGCCTGGAGTACCGGGGGGCTCCAGTACTTC. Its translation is CAWSTGGLQYF.

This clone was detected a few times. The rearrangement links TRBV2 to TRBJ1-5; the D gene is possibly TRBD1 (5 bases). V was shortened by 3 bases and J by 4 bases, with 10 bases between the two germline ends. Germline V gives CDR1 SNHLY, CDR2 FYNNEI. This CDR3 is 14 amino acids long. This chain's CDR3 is CASSDYGGNQPQHF. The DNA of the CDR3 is TGTGCCAGCAGTGACTACGGGGGGAATCAGCCCCAGCATTTT.

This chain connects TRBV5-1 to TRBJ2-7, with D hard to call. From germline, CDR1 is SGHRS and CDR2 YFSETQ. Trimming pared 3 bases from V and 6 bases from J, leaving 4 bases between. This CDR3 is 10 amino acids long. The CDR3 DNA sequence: TGCGCCAGCAGCTCGGGCGAGCAGTACTTC. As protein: CASSSGEQYF.

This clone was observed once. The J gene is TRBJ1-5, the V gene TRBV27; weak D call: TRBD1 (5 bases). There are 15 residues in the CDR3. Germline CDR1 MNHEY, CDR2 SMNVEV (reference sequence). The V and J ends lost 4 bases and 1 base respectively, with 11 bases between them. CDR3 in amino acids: CASSYRLDSNQPQHF. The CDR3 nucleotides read TGTGCCAGCAGTTACAGGCTAGACAGCAATCAGCCCCAGCATTTT.